The next 7 T cell receptor beta chains were all read from a single sample in a study of OX40 agonist ivuxolimab in advanced cancers. Generated by immunoSEQ multiplex PCR, the TCRdb table keeps only in-frame clones and is missing some. This sample has tens of thousands of clones, with more than 70% found just once. Sequenced here: CD4+ or CD8+ T cells sorted from blood, sampled in a trial of the OX40 agonist ivuxolimab. The source of these receptors is an adult with an advanced solid tumor such as melanoma, head and neck, liver or kidney cancer.

The chain links TRBV9 to TRBJ2-7; D ambiguous. Germline values: CDR1 SGDLS, CDR2 YYNGEE. This CDR3 region has 14 residues. Trimming removed 2 bases from V and 2 bases from J, with 11 bases in between. The CDR3 DNA follows: TGTGCCAGCAGCGTCGATGTCACGACCTACGAGCAGTACTTC. It encodes CASSVDVTTYEQYF.

This chain links TRBV5-1 with TRBJ2-7; no reliable D call. This CDR3 is 13 amino acids long. The V gene's germline CDR1 is SGHRS and CDR2 YFSETQ. Deletions cut 0 bases from V and 2 bases from J, with 6 bases between. The CDR3 loop reads CASSLGNTYEQYF. In DNA form, the CDR3 reads TGCGCCAGCAGCTTGGGCAATACCTACGAGCAGTACTTC.

This clone was detected only once. The rearrangement uses TRBV5-4 and TRBJ2-2; 9 bases are shared with TRBD2. This CDR3 has 17 residues. Germline lookup yields CDR1 SGHNT and CDR2 YYREEE (reference sequence). The V gene end was trimmed by 4 bases and the J gene end by 0 bases; junction bases not matched to a gene: 7. For the CDR3, the DNA is TGTGCCAGCAGCCCCCGGACTAGCGCCGCGAACACCGGGGAGCTGTTTTTT. It specifies CASSPRTSAANTGELFF.

Only a few counts were recorded for this clone. V is TRBV28 and J is TRBJ1-5; no definite D call. This CDR3 comprises 14 residues. Trimming removed 3 bases from V and 0 bases from J, with 6 bases in between. Germline loops: CDR1 MDHEN, CDR2 SYDVKM. CDR3 loop: CASSFLDSNQPQHF. CDR3 DNA sequence: TGTGCCAGCAGTTTTCTGGATAGCAATCAGCCCCAGCATTTT.

CDR3 DNA: TGCGCCAGCAGCCAAGACTTTGCGGGTGAAGCTTTCTTT. This translates into CASSQDFAGEAFF. V gene TRBV4-1 combines with J gene TRBJ1-1; the D is unclear. This CDR3 is 13 amino acids long. V was clipped by 0 bases and J by 7 bases, with 9 bases between them. The germline gives CDR1 MGHRA, CDR2 YSYEKL.

The chain links TRBV9 to TRBJ2-2; D uncertain. Germline V gene sequence: CDR1 SGDLS, CDR2 YYNGEE. V was trimmed by 7 bases and J by 3 bases, leaving 16 bases between them. The CDR3 extends over 15 amino acids. CDR3: CASGRTVRYTGELFF. The CDR3 DNA sequence: TGTGCCAGCGGACGGACGGTGCGTTACACCGGGGAGCTGTTTTTT.

V gene TRBV14 combines with J gene TRBJ2-7, with 7 bases matching TRBD2. J lost 4 bases, V lost 2 bases, and 8 bases had no gene match. This CDR3 contains 15 residues. CDR1 and CDR2 from the germline V gene are SGHDN and FVKESK. Here the CDR3 DNA reads TGTGCCAGCAGCCAATCGGGACTAATCACTTACGAGCAGTACTTC. It codes for CASSQSGLITYEQYF.